Below, 29 T cell receptor beta chains from the same sample are listed, as sequenced in a study of patients and donors after allogeneic stem cell transplantation. TCRdb fed the RT-PCR reads into MiXCR, producing one record per CDR3 protein. The data contain 150,000 to 200,000 distinct CDR3 sequences, 24% of them singletons. The sequenced sample consisted of blood, either unsorted or a sorted T cell fraction (not recorded which). These receptors came from a human donor who was either an allogeneic HSCT recipient or a stem cell or donor lymphocyte infusion donor (not recorded which). It is not recorded whose cells these are; they may come from a transplant donor.

This clonotype was counted ten times or more. The rearrangement links TRBV12-3 or TRBV12-4 to TRBJ1-2, with no clear D. This CDR3 spans 15 amino acids. V gave up 6 bases and J gave up 5 bases, with 19 bases separating them. CDR3: CASSQTGGLGYGYTF. The DNA for the CDR3 is TGTGCCAGCAGCCAAACCGGAGGACTCGGTTATGGCTACACCTTC.

This clonotype has only a few counts. The chain carries TRBV5-1 and TRBJ2-1; possible D gene TRBD1, 6 bases. Trimming left V 3 bases short and J 7 bases short, with 20 bases between. Germline CDR1 and CDR2: SGHRS and YFSETQ. This CDR3 has 16 residues. Here the CDR3 DNA reads TGCGCCAGCAGCTCCGAAAACAGGGTCCGGGGAAATGAGCAGTTCTTC. This sequence encodes CASSSENRVRGNEQFF.

The chain couples TRBV7-2 to TRBJ2-3; D is tentatively TRBD1 or TRBD2 (5 bases each). This CDR3 region has 16 residues. Trimming removed 1 base from V and 0 bases from J, with 11 bases in between. Germline V lookup: CDR1 SGHTA, CDR2 FQGNSA. The DNA of the CDR3 is TGTGCCAGCAGCTTAGATGGGGGTGCTAGCACAGATACGCAGTATTTT. Translation gives CASSLDGGASTDTQYF.

In DNA, the CDR3 is TGCAGTGCTAGATGGGGATCTATCTATGGCTACACCTTC. Translating gives CSARWGSIYGYTF. The chain employs TRBV20-1 and TRBJ1-2, with D uncertain. The ends were cut back, 2 bases at V and 4 bases at J, with 11 bases in the middle. Germline CDR1 reads DFQATT; CDR2 reads SNEGSKA (reference sequence). The CDR3 consists of 13 residues.

The chain joins TRBV9 to TRBJ1-2; 7 positions match TRBD1. Trimming at V came to 4 bases and at J to 6 bases, leaving 6 bases not matched to a gene. This CDR3 region has 13 residues. Germline values: CDR1 SGDLS, CDR2 YYNGEE. CDR3: CASSPGQFDGYTF. The CDR3 nucleotides read TGTGCCAGCAGCCCGGGACAGTTCGATGGCTACACCTTC.

The chain has TRBV24-1 and TRBJ1-2; TRBD1 aligns across 7 bases. The CDR3 sequence is 14 residues long. CDR1 KGHDR and CDR2 SFDVKD come from the germline V gene. Losses at the gene ends were 4 bases for V and 4 bases for J; bases not matched to a gene: 5. CDR3 nucleotide sequence: TGTGCCACCAGTGACCGGGACAGTATCTATGGCTACACCTTC. Translation: CATSDRDSIYGYTF.

There are a few counts of this clonotype. V and J are TRBV4-1 and TRBJ1-1; maybe TRBD1 (6 bases). The length of the CDR3 is 16 residues. The V gene lost 0 bases and the J gene lost 4 bases, with 15 bases spanning the gap. The germline gives CDR1 MGHRA, CDR2 YSYEKL. This chain's CDR3 is CASSQDPRGLVTEAFF. The CDR3 DNA sequence: TGCGCCAGCAGCCAAGATCCGCGGGGGCTGGTCACTGAAGCTTTCTTT.

V and J are TRBV3-1 and TRBJ2-2, with D maybe TRBD1 (6 bases). Trimming stripped 3 bases from V and 7 bases from J, with 12 bases between. The CDR3 consists of 14 residues. Germline CDR1 and CDR2: LGHDT and YNNKEL (reference sequence). CDR3 protein: CASSQGAGDGELFF. The CDR3 DNA is TGTGCCAGCAGCCAGGGGGCTGGGGACGGGGAGCTGTTTTTT.

The chain has TRBV21-1 and TRBJ1-2. TRBV21-1 is a documented pseudogene. This CDR3 contains 14 residues. CDR3 nucleotide sequence: TGTGCCAGCAGCCCGAGCGGGGCCGGCCACGGCTACACCTTC. This translates into CASSPSGAGHGYTF.

This clonotype was observed a few times. V and J are TRBV19 and TRBJ1-5; D not certain. This CDR3 is built from 13 residues. The germline CDR1 and CDR2 sequences are LNHDA and SQIVND (reference sequence). V was pared by 8 bases and J by 4 bases, with 12 bases between. CDR3 amino acids: CASSAGQNQPQHF. Here the CDR3 DNA reads TGTGCCAGTTCCGCCGGTCAAAATCAGCCCCAGCATTTT.

The chain combines TRBV10-3 with TRBJ2-1; TRBD2 matches 8 bases. Unmatched junction bases numbered 6, after V lost 6 bases and J lost 5 bases. The CDR3 is 14 amino acids. Germline CDR1 is ENHRY and CDR2 is SYGVKD. CDR3: CAISGAGVDNEQFF. CDR3 coding DNA: TGTGCCATCAGCGGAGCGGGAGTCGACAATGAGCAGTTCTTC.

The gene calls are TRBV29-1 and TRBJ2-1; 8 positions match TRBD1. The CDR3 extends over 16 amino acids. In germline, CDR1 is SQVTM, CDR2 ANQGSEA. Losses at the gene ends were 0 bases for V and 8 bases for J; bases not matched to a gene: 12. The CDR3 DNA is TGCAGCGTTGAAGATAGAGGACAGGGAAGGGTCTATGAGCAGTTCTTC. Amino acid sequence: CSVEDRGQGRVYEQFF.

This clonotype was found a few times. The rearrangement links TRBV5-1 to TRBJ2-1; 8 bases are a match to TRBD1. The CDR3 loop spans 14 amino acids. Germline V gives CDR1 SGHRS, CDR2 YFSETQ. Losses at the gene ends were 1 base for V and 6 bases for J; bases not matched to a gene: 3. CDR3 coding DNA: TGCGCCAGCAGCTTGAGCCAGGGGGCCAATGAGCAGTTCTTC. It is translated as CASSLSQGANEQFF.

V is TRBV4-3 and J is TRBJ2-5; D uncertain. This CDR3 has 15 residues. Germline values: CDR1 LGHNA, CDR2 YSLEER. Trimming left V 4 bases short and J 0 bases short, with 12 bases between. The CDR3 nucleotides read TGCGCCAGCAGCCGTGGCAGGCCCTACCAAGAGACCCAGTACTTC. Translating it yields CASSRGRPYQETQYF.

The chain carries TRBV25-1 and TRBJ1-5, with D perhaps matching TRBD1 (5 bases). The V and J ends lost 2 bases and 2 bases respectively, with 10 bases between them. This CDR3 spans 15 amino acids. Germline assignment: CDR1 MGHDK and CDR2 SYGVNS. The CDR3 nucleotides read TGTGCCAGCAGTGAACAGGGTCTGGGCAATCAGCCCCAGCATTTT. Translation gives CASSEQGLGNQPQHF.

V is TRBV12-3 or TRBV12-4 and J is TRBJ1-2, with 9 bases lining up with TRBD1. There are 15 residues in the CDR3. V shed 1 base and J 6 bases; nucleotides not matched to a gene: 6. This CDR3 reads CASSLEQTGGNGYTF. CDR3 coding DNA: TGTGCCAGCAGTTTAGAACAAACAGGGGGCAATGGCTACACCTTC.

The V gene is TRBV29-1, the J gene TRBJ2-1; a possible D gene is TRBD1 (5 bases). This CDR3 region has 13 residues. Deletions cut 8 bases from V and 10 bases from J, with 21 bases between. Germline V lookup: CDR1 SQVTM, CDR2 ANQGSEA. CDR3 protein: CSTRTSQRGEQFF. CDR3 coding DNA: TGCAGCACAAGGACATCTCAAAGAGGCGAGCAGTTCTTC.

This clonotype came up a few times. This chain connects TRBV5-5 to TRBJ2-1, with 8 bases identical to TRBD1. Germline V lookup: CDR1 SGHKS, CDR2 YYEKEE (reference sequence). V lost 4 bases, J lost 7 bases, and 10 bases stayed unmatched. This CDR3 has 15 amino acids. DNA of the CDR3: TGTGCCAGCAGCACAGGACAGGGATGGAAAAATGAGCAGTTCTTC. Its protein is CASSTGQGWKNEQFF.

This clonotype was found a few times. V and J are TRBV10-3 and TRBJ2-5, with D uncertain. The V gene lost 3 bases and the J gene lost 4 bases, with 6 bases spanning the gap. Germline V gene lookup returns CDR1 ENHRY and CDR2 SYGVKD. The CDR3 consists of 12 residues. Here the CDR3 reads CAISDVRETQYF. The CDR3 DNA sequence: TGTGCCATCAGTGACGTGCGAGAGACCCAGTACTTC.

The V and J genes are TRBV12-3 or TRBV12-4 and TRBJ1-5; the D gene is possibly TRBD1 (5 bases). This CDR3 is 12 amino acids long. The V end was cut by 5 bases, the J end by 11 bases, with 13 bases between. The CDR3 is CASSRGPTAQHF. CDR3 DNA sequence: TGTGCCAGCAGTAGAGGACCGACAGCCCAGCATTTT.

This sequence joins TRBV12-3 or TRBV12-4 and TRBJ1-6; TRBD1 aligns across 9 bases. V gave up 6 bases and J gave up 10 bases; unmatched junction bases: 10. The length of the CDR3 is 15 residues. In DNA form, the CDR3 reads TGTGCCAGCAGCGGTGAACAGGGGGCGGTCTCACCCCTCCACTTT. It yields the protein CASSGEQGAVSPLHF.

This clonotype was counted between two and nine times. This chain links TRBV5-1 with TRBJ2-4, with TRBD1 as a possible D gene (6 bases). Trimming took off 0 bases at V and 8 bases at J, with 21 bases between the two ends. The CDR3 covers 17 residues. Germline V CDR1 and CDR2: SGHRS, YFSETQ. CDR3 DNA sequence: TGCGCCAGCAGCTTGGCTTATTCCGGACAGATAATGGACATTCAGTACTTC. Amino acid sequence: CASSLAYSGQIMDIQYF.

This clonotype showed up just a few times. V usage is TRBV27 and J usage is TRBJ2-1; 11 nucleotides align to TRBD2. The germline V gene has CDR1 MNHEY and CDR2 SMNVEV (reference sequence). The CDR3 totals 15 residues. Trimming cost V 6 bases and J 3 bases; bases outside gene matches: 4. The CDR3 DNA is TGTGCCAGCAGCACCGGGACTAGCGGCTACAATGAGCAGTTCTTC. The encoded protein is CASSTGTSGYNEQFF.

Ten or more counts support this clonotype. This sequence joins TRBV20-1 and TRBJ1-4; no clear D gene. This CDR3 spans 15 amino acids. V was cut by 0 bases and J by 8 bases, with 16 bases left in between. CDR1 DFQATT and CDR2 SNEGSKA come from the germline V gene (reference sequence). The CDR3 region is CSARDLDRAIEKLFF. CDR3 DNA sequence: TGCAGTGCTAGAGATTTGGATCGGGCAATCGAAAAACTGTTTTTT.

This clonotype was seen a handful of times. This rearrangement joins TRBV12-3 or TRBV12-4 to TRBJ1-1, with TRBD1 matching 9 bases. The CDR3 extends over 12 amino acids. The V and J ends lost 6 bases and 13 bases, in that order; junction bases with no gene match: 9. The CDR3 coding sequence is TGTGCCAGCAGCCCGAACAGGGGGCTCGGTTTCTTT. It specifies CASSPNRGLGFF.

This clonotype was counted a few times. This chain joins TRBV29-1 and TRBJ1-2; D gene uncertain. The length of the CDR3 is 12 residues. CDR1 SQVTM and CDR2 ANQGSEA come from the germline V gene. V dropped 4 bases and J dropped 7 bases, with 13 bases sitting between them. CDR3 amino acids: CSVASRFPGYTF. The CDR3 nucleotides are TGCAGCGTTGCGTCCCGTTTCCCTGGCTACACCTTC.

This clonotype was detected a few times. The V call is TRBV30, the J call TRBJ1-2; 9 bases are a match to TRBD1. The V segment lost 3 bases and the J segment 4 bases; nucleotides outside the gene matches: 12. In germline, CDR1 is GTSNPN, CDR2 SVGIG (reference sequence). The CDR3 consists of 16 residues. CDR3 DNA: TGTGCCTGGAGGGGAATTGGGACAGGGTCTACCTATGGCTACACCTTC. Translation gives CAWRGIGTGSTYGYTF.

This chain uses TRBV25-1 with TRBJ2-1; possible D gene TRBD1, 6 bases. Germline assignment: CDR1 MGHDK and CDR2 SYGVNS. CDR3 length equals 16 residues. Trimming shortened V by 5 bases and J by 8 bases, and 22 bases separated the two germline ends. The CDR3 DNA is TGTGCCAGCAGTCCCTGGGGGCCCACGGACGGACATGAGCAGTTCTTC. It specifies CASSPWGPTDGHEQFF.

About this clonotype itself: One end of the junction is discordant with germline, which a read error may explain. The chain combines TRBV28 with TRBJ1-2, with a possible D match to TRBD1 (5 bases). Per germline, CDR1 MDHEN and CDR2 SYDVKM. The CDR3 sequence is 11 residues long. In DNA, the CDR3 is TGTGCCAGCAGTTTAATGCAGGGTTATTCCTTC. Protein sequence: CASSLMQGYSF.